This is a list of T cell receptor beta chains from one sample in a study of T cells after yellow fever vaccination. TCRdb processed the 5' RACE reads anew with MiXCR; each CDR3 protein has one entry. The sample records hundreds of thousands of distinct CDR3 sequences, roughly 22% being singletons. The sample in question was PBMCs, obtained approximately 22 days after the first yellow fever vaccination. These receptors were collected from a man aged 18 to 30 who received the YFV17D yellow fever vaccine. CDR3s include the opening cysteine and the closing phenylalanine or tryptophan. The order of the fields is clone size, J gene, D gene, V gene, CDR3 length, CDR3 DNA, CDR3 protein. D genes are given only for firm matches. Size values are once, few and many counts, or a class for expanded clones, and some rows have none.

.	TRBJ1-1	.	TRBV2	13	TGTGCCAGCCACCAGGAGGTTGAGACTGAAGCTTTCTTT	CASHQEVETEAFF
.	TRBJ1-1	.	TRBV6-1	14	TGTGCCAGCAGTCGCGATAGGGGGACTCCGGAAGCTTTCTTT	CASSRDRGTPEAFF
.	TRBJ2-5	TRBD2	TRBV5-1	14	TGCGCCAGCAGCTTGGGGGCAGCGGGGGAGACCCAGTACTTC	CASSLGAAGETQYF
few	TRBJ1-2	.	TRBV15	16	TGTGCCACCAGCAGTGAGTCAGGGAGAGCTAACTATGGCTACACCTTC	CATSSESGRANYGYTF
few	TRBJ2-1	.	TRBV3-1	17	TGTGCCAGCAGCCAAGGGGTGGGCGTTAGCCCTTACAATGAGCAGTTCTTC	CASSQGVGVSPYNEQFF
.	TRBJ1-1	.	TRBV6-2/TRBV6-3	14	TGTGCCAGCGCCCTCGGGACAATGAACACTGAAGCTTTCTTT	CASALGTMNTEAFF
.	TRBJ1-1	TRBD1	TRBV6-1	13	TGTGCCAGCAGGGGCAGGGGGCTGACTGAAGCTTTCTTT	CASRGRGLTEAFF
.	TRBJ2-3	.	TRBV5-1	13	TGCGCCAGCAGCCACGGGACGACAGATACGCAGTATTTT	CASSHGTTDTQYF
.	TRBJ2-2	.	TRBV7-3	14	TGTGCCAGCAGCCGGACTACCCCCAACGGGGAGCTGTTTTTT	CASSRTTPNGELFF
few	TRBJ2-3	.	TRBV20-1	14	TGCAGTGTCACCCAGGCGGGCCTGGACAATACGCAGTATTTT	CSVTQAGLDNTQYF
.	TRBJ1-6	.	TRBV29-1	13	TGCAGCGTCATGACAAGTGGGAATTCACCCCTCCACTTT	CSVMTSGNSPLHF
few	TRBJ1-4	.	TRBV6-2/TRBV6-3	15	TGTGCCAGCAGCAACCCTTTCGACGCTAATGAAAAACTGTTTTTT	CASSNPFDANEKLFF
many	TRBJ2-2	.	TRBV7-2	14	TGTGCCAGCAGCTTAGGAGTTTCCACCGGGGAGCTGTTTTTT	CASSLGVSTGELFF
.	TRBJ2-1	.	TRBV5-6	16	TGTGCCAGCACCGACCGATGGACTCGTTATTACAATGAGCAGTTCTTC	CASTDRWTRYYNEQFF
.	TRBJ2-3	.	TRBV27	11	TGTGCCTGCGGGCGGGAAGGTACGCAGTATTTT	CACGREGTQYF
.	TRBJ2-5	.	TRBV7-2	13	TGTGCCAGCAGCTCTCACGCAACGGAGACCCAGTACTTC	CASSSHATETQYF
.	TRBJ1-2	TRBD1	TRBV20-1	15	TGCAGTGCTAGGGACCCAGGGGGCCGTGTCTATGGCTACACCTTC	CSARDPGGRVYGYTF
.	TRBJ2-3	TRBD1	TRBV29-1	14	TGCAGCGGAACAGGGGGCCATAGCACAGATACGCAGTATTTT	CSGTGGHSTDTQYF
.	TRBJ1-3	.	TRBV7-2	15	TGTGCCAGCAGCTTCGGCCCAAGCTCTGGAAACACCATATATTTT	CASSFGPSSGNTIYF
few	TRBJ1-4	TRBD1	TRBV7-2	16	TGTGCCAGCAGCTTAATTGCTACAGGGGGTCATGAAAAACTGTTTTTT	CASSLIATGGHEKLFF
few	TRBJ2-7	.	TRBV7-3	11	TGTGCGAAGCAGTGGCCCTACGAGCAGTACTTC	CAKQWPYEQYF
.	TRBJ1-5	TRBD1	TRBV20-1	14	TGCAGTGCTCAAGATGGGACAGGCAATCAGCCCCAGCATTTT	CSAQDGTGNQPQHF
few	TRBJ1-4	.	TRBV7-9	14	TGTGCCAGCAGCGGGGACCCCAGATTCGAAAAACTGTTTTTT	CASSGDPRFEKLFF
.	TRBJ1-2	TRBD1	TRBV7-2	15	TGTGCCAGCAAACGAGACAGGGATCCTAACTATGGCTACACCTTC	CASKRDRDPNYGYTF
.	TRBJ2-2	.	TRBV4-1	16	TGCGCCAGCAGCCAACCAACCTCCCGAAACACCGGGGAGCTGTTTTTT	CASSQPTSRNTGELFF
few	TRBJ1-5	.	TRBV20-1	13	TGCAGTGCCCTGCGGAGGGTCGGGCAGCCCCAGCATTTT	CSALRRVGQPQHF
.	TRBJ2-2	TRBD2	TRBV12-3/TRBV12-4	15	TGTGCCAGCACCCTAGCGGTTAAGAACACCGGGGAGCTGTTTTTT	CASTLAVKNTGELFF
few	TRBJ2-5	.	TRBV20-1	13	TGCAGTGCGAGTGGGTCGCTCGGGCGGACCCAGTACTTC	CSASGSLGRTQYF
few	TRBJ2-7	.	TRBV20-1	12	TGCAGTGCGCCAACACAGGGAAACGAGCAGTACTTC	CSAPTQGNEQYF
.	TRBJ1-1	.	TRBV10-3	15	TGTGCCATCAGTGAGTCGCCCAGGGGTGACACTGAAGCTTTCTTT	CAISESPRGDTEAFF
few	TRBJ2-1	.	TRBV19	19	TGTGCCAGTAGCTCCGCCTCTGACAGTTTTCGGGGCTCCTACAATGAGCAGTTCTTC	CASSSASDSFRGSYNEQFF
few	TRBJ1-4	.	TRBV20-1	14	TGCAGTGCTAGAGATAGAGGGTCCAGTGAAAAACTGTTTTTT	CSARDRGSSEKLFF
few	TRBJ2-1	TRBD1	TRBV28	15	TGTGCCAGCAGAACAGGGACAGCCTACTACAATGAGCAGTTCTTC	CASRTGTAYYNEQFF
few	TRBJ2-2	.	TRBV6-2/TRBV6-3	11	TGTGCCAGCAAATACACCGGGGAGCTGTTTTTT	CASKYTGELFF
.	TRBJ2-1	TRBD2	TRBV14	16	TGTGCCAGCAGCCAACCAGCCGGGACTAGCTACAATGAGCAGTTCTTC	CASSQPAGTSYNEQFF
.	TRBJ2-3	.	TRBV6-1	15	TGTGCCAGCAGTGAAAGCCAGGGAGGCCCAGATACGCAGTATTTT	CASSESQGGPDTQYF
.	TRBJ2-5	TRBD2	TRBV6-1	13	TGTGCCAGCTACGGGGAGGGAGGAGAGACCCAGTACTTC	CASYGEGGETQYF
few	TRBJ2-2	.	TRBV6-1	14	TGTGCCAGCAACCGAGGGGGGTATACCGGGGAGCTGTTTTTT	CASNRGGYTGELFF
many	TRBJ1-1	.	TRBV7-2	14	TGTGCCAGCAGCTTAGGGGGGACATCGGGTGGGGCTTTCTTT	CASSLGGTSGGAFF
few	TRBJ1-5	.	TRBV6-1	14	TGTGCCACCACGAGACGGGGCGGCAATCAGCCCCAGCATTTT	CATTRRGGNQPQHF
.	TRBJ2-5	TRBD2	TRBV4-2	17	TGTGCCAGCAGCCAAGCCCTGTTAGCGGGGGGGCCGCAGACCCAGTACTTC	CASSQALLAGGPQTQYF
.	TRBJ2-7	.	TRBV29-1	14	TGCAGCGTTGAAGATCAGGGGAGCTCCTACGAGCAGTACTTC	CSVEDQGSSYEQYF
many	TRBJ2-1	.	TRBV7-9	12	TGTGCCAGCAGCTTAAGAGGTGATGAGCAGTTCTTC	CASSLRGDEQFF
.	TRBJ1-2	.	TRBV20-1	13	TGCAGTGCTAGAGCCACAGGGACTGTGGGCTACACCTTC	CSARATGTVGYTF